This TCR beta chain was sequenced for a study of T cell responses to AZD1222 COVID-19 vaccine (dated by TCRdb to about 2021). Background on the whole study: TCR sequencing covered some 250 trial participants: around 210 given two doses of AZD1222 and 26 given two doses of MenACWY control vaccine. Trial participants were enrolled by age into subgroups of 18-55, 56-69 and 70-plus years, and about 150, 27 and 61 TCR-sequenced participants, respectively, were included in these subgroups.

The CDR3 regions of human TCRbeta chains were subjected to immunosequencing. The published analysis was carried out like this. Repertoire TCRs were checked for matches against a reference library of SARS-CoV-2-specific TCRs that had been generated using the MIRA antigen-specificity platform. Breadth was defined as the fraction of unique TCRs that were SARS-CoV-2-associated. Depth was defined as the fraction of total T cells that were SARS-CoV-2-associated. Using the MIRA data, every spike-specific TCR was mapped to the spike region that the TCR reacted to and assigned to either a CD4 or a CD8 class. Log10-transformed breadth and depth values were compared by one-way ANOVA with Sidak's multiple comparisons tests. The table was pulled from immuneACCESS by TCRdb, which kept in-frame rearrangements only. Such tables lose some clones; where checked, under half of the loss comes from unresolved V genes, and the rest has no known cause. For V, J and clone size, that table is used; D and trimming come from the DNA. The sample yields over 120,000 clones; 88% were counted once. The ten top clones hold under 7% of the sample.

The time point label here, explained by the study, means: about 28 days (+/-7) after the second vaccine dose. This specimen's treatment or condition label, per the study, means: meningococcal conjugate vaccine given as trial control. Vaccinee samples were obtained from the UK trials COV001 and COV002, which included a single-blind randomized controlled phase 2/3 trial of AZD1222 (ChAdOx1 nCoV-19) in healthy adults. For TCRbeta chain sequencing, PBMC samples from trial participants were taken at day 0 and at day 28 after the second dose. The paper's findings and limits, for the study overall: In the small 56-69-year group, the increase in depth fell short of significance, most likely because of low power. Participants were mostly white British and included more females than males, and it was suggested by the authors that clonal diversity may have been underestimated. Conclusions about previously exposed vaccinees were limited because only six AZD1222 recipients were SARS-CoV-2 seropositive at baseline. Reportedly, almost half of the unique spike-specific TCRs recognized epitopes lying outside the regions that are mutated in the B.1.351 and B.1.1.7 variants. Spike-specific TCR breadth and depth rose significantly after two AZD1222 doses compared with day 0 and with MenACWY recipients. No day 14 peak-response samples were available, so repertoires were characterized only after the peak T cell response. The whole spike protein was spanned by vaccine-associated CD4 TCRs, and dominant responses were seen in regions 160-218 and 743-854.

For this clone: Its antigen target is currently unknown. Base quality data are lacking; no much larger clone is found one base away.

Measured from the cysteine to the phenylalanine, the CDR3 is 15 residues long. Only the CDR3 portion is preserved as DNA: 45 bases, with reading frame beginning at the first base. According to the germline V gene, CDR1 reads SNHLY and CDR2 reads FYNNEI. Deletion took 6 bases off V and 7 bases off J, with a span of 16 bases between the germline ends. The sequenced sample was peripheral blood, obtained 28 days after the second dose of the MenACWY control vaccine. This chain joins TRBV2 to TRBJ1-6; no D segment can be confidently identified. This sequence originates from an adult who received the MenACWY meningococcal vaccine as a control. The CDR3 corresponds to CASRTDGGLNSPLHF. The DNA reads TGTGCCAGCAGGACGGACGGAGGGCTGAATTCACCCCTCCACTTT. The variable domain in full, with residues beyond the CDR3 obtained from the reference TRBV2 and TRBJ1-6 genes, is EPEVTQTPSHQVTQMGQEVILRCVPISNHLYFYWYRQILGQKVEFLVSFYNNEISEKSEIFDDQFSVERPDGSNFTLKIRSTKLEDSAMYFCASRTDGGLNSPLHFGNGTRLTVT.